The 23 T cell receptor beta chains below all came from one sample that was sequenced in a study of blood T cell repertoires in COVID-19. Profiling relied on immunoSEQ multiplex PCR, and the TCRdb table lists in-frame clones only, not all of them. The sample includes 95,000 or so clones, over 75% of them seen just once. Sequenced material: peripheral blood. The receptors here all came from an elderly man with active or convalescent COVID-19.

A few counts support this clone. J is TRBJ1-4 and V is TRBV10-2; a possible D gene is TRBD1 (6 bases). The V end lost 8 bases, the J end lost 7 bases, and 20 bases lay between the germline ends. The CDR3 is 15 amino acids. CDR1 WSHSY and CDR2 SAAADI come from the germline V gene. The CDR3 is CASVKGSGGGEKLFF. CDR3 nucleotide sequence: TGCGCCAGCGTCAAAGGTTCGGGAGGGGGTGAAAAACTGTTTTTT.

The CDR3 sequence is CAWSGGVLYSNQPQHF. CDR3 bases: TGTGCCTGGAGTGGGGGGGTTCTTTATAGCAATCAGCCCCAGCATTTT. This chain links TRBV30 with TRBJ1-5, with D perhaps TRBD1 (5 bases). The CDR3 extends over 16 amino acids. Trimming removed 1 base from V and 0 bases from J, with 13 bases in between. From germline, CDR1 is GTSNPN and CDR2 SVGIG (reference sequence). The variable domain in full, completed from reference TRBV30 and TRBJ1-5, reads SQTIHQWPATLVQPVGSPLSLECTVEGTSNPNLYWYRQAAGRGLQLLFYSVGIGQISSEVPQNLSASRPQDRQFILSSKKLLLSDSGFYLCAWSGGVLYSNQPQHFGDGTRLSIL.

This chain joins TRBV4-1 and TRBJ1-4; no reliable D call. Germline-derived CDR1 and CDR2 are MGHRA and YSYEKL. The CDR3 runs 13 residues. V was cut by 1 base and J by 6 bases, with 6 bases left in between. The chain's CDR3 is CASSQALDEKLFF. The CDR3 coding sequence is TGCGCCAGCAGCCAAGCCTTAGATGAAAAACTGTTTTTT.

The chain links TRBV3-1 (or the pseudogene TRBV3-2) to TRBJ1-3; D not resolved. The germline V gene has CDR1 LGHDT and CDR2 YNNKEL (reference sequence). The V end was cut by 5 bases, the J end by 0 bases, with 20 bases between. The length of the CDR3 is 18 residues. The CDR3 here is CASSTIRRARNSGNTIYF. CDR3 coding DNA: TGTGCCAGCAGCACGATTAGGAGGGCCAGAAACTCTGGAAACACCATATATTTT.

This rearrangement joins TRBV10-3 to TRBJ1-1; D is uncertain. V gave up 10 bases and J gave up 3 bases, with 12 bases separating them. Germline V gives CDR1 ENHRY, CDR2 SYGVKD. This CDR3 spans 12 amino acids. CDR3 region: CASTDTYTEAFF. CDR3 DNA sequence: TGTGCCAGCACCGACACCTACACTGAAGCTTTCTTT.

With respect to this clone: A junction end diverges from the germline sequence, so it may reflect a read error. This chain connects TRBV7-7 to TRBJ2-5; 8 bases agree with TRBD1. This CDR3 spans 15 amino acids. The germline CDR1 and CDR2 sequences are SSHAT and FNYEAQ (reference sequence). As DNA, the CDR3 is TGTGCTAGCAGCCCCGGGACAGGCCTCTGGGAGACCCAGTACTTC. Residues: CASSPGTGLWETQYF. The full variable domain, rest sourced from reference TRBV7-7 and TRBJ2-5, is GAGVSQSPRYKVTKRGQDVTLRCDPISSHATLYWYQQALGQGPEFLTYFNYEAQPDKSGLPSDRFSAERPEGSISTLTIQRTEQRDSAMYRCASSPGTGLWETQYFGPGTRLLVL.

This chain links TRBV9 with TRBJ2-3; tentatively, D is TRBD2 (5 bases). V was clipped by 3 bases and J by 2 bases, with 13 bases between them. Germline CDR1 SGDLS, CDR2 YYNGEE. The CDR3 is made up of 15 amino acids. The CDR3 region is CASSARSGTTDTQYF. CDR3 nucleotides: TGTGCCAGCAGCGCCCGGTCGGGAACCACAGATACGCAGTATTTT. Looking up the rest from reference TRBV9 and TRBJ2-3 gives the full variable domain: DSGVTQTPKHLITATGQRVTLRCSPRSGDLSVYWYQQSLDQGLQFLIQYYNGEERAKGNILERFSAQQFPDLHSELNLSSLELGDSALYFCASSARSGTTDTQYFGPGTRLTVL.

J is TRBJ2-7 and V is TRBV7-6; TRBD1 agrees at 7 bases. The CDR3 totals 17 residues. Trimming removed 1 base from V and 0 bases from J; junction bases left unmatched: 9. Per germline, CDR1 SGHVS and CDR2 FNYEAQ. CDR3 sequence: CASSLVEGQSSSYEQYF. In DNA form, the CDR3 reads TGTGCCAGCAGCTTAGTTGAGGGACAGTCTAGCTCCTACGAGCAGTACTTC. The complete variable domain, with remaining parts taken from reference TRBV7-6 and TRBJ2-7, reads GAGVSQSPRYKVTKRGQDVALRCDPISGHVSLYWYRQALGQGPEFLTYFNYEAQQDKSGLPNDRFSAERPEGSISTLTIQRTEQRDSAMYRCASSLVEGQSSSYEQYFGPGTRLTVT.

The gene calls are TRBV6-5 and TRBJ1-6, with 7 bases identical to TRBD1. Trimming at V came to 5 bases and at J to 16 bases, leaving 8 bases not matched to a gene. Germline CDR1 is MNHEY and CDR2 is SVGAGI. The CDR3 loop spans 12 amino acids. Written as DNA, the CDR3 is TGTGCCAGCAGTAAGACAGGGATAGAGCTCCACTTT. Protein product: CASSKTGIELHF.

The chain carries TRBV4-1 and TRBJ1-1; 9 bases line up with TRBD1. CDR1 is MGHRA, CDR2 YSYEKL, per germline. With V trimmed by 3 bases and J by 5 bases, 7 bases remained unmatched. The CDR3 contains 15 residues. This CDR3 is CASSQLTGGRTEAFF. In DNA form, the CDR3 reads TGCGCCAGCAGCCAGCTAACAGGGGGCAGAACTGAAGCTTTCTTT.

V and J are TRBV28 and TRBJ1-2, with 9 bases identical to TRBD1. Germline V lookup: CDR1 MDHEN, CDR2 SYDVKM. The V and J ends lost 3 bases and 5 bases, in that order; junction bases with no gene match: 4. The length of the CDR3 is 14 residues. The chain's CDR3 is CASSFTGGRYGYTF. The CDR3 DNA sequence: TGTGCCAGCAGTTTCACAGGGGGCAGGTATGGCTACACCTTC.

The chain has TRBV28 and TRBJ2-7; D may be TRBD2 (6 bases). This CDR3 has 16 amino acids. The V gene's germline CDR1 is MDHEN and CDR2 SYDVKM. V was trimmed by 9 bases and J by 1 base, leaving 22 bases between them. This CDR3 is CAREVGGSDGSYEQYF. The CDR3 DNA reads TGTGCCAGGGAGGTTGGGGGGTCGGATGGGTCCTACGAGCAGTACTTC.

The rearrangement uses TRBV29-1 and TRBJ2-5, with a tentative D call TRBD1 (5 bases). Trimming shortened V by 3 bases and J by 2 bases, and 16 bases separated the two germline ends. The CDR3 length is 15 residues. Germline V gene data show CDR1 as SQVTM and CDR2 as ANQGSEA. For the CDR3, the DNA is TGCAGCGTTGACCCCAGGGCCAGATATCAAGAGACCCAGTACTTC. Its protein is CSVDPRARYQETQYF.

This chain uses TRBV10-3 with TRBJ1-4, with TRBD1 identical over 10 bases. V lost 7 bases and J lost 8; bases outside the gene matches: 7. CDR3 length: 14 residues. Per germline, CDR1 ENHRY and CDR2 SYGVKD. The CDR3 region has the DNA TGTGCCATCACACTGGGACAGGGGAGAGAAAAACTGTTTTTT. This gives the protein CAITLGQGREKLFF.

This chain links TRBV7-8 with TRBJ1-1; tentatively, D is TRBD1 (5 bases). This CDR3 region has 14 residues. V gave up 4 bases and J gave up 5 bases, with 14 bases separating them. The V gene's germline CDR1 is SGHVS and CDR2 FQNEAQ. CDR3 DNA sequence: TGTGCCAGCAGCTACGCAGGGCGTAATACTGAAGCTTTCTTT. Its protein is CASSYAGRNTEAFF.

The J gene is TRBJ2-1, the V gene TRBV3-1 (or the pseudogene TRBV3-2), with D perhaps matching TRBD2 (6 bases). This CDR3 comprises 15 residues. Germline CDR1 reads LGHDT; CDR2 reads YNNKEL (reference sequence). Trimming left V 2 bases short and J 7 bases short, with 15 bases between. In nucleotides, the CDR3 is TGTGCCAGCAGCCAAACACCGGGACTGTGGAATGAGCAGTTCTTC. Its protein is CASSQTPGLWNEQFF.

The V and J genes are TRBV6-1 and TRBJ1-2, with 7 bases identical to TRBD1. This CDR3 spans 14 amino acids. V lost 3 bases to trimming and J lost 1 base; unmatched junction nucleotides: 2. Germline V CDR1 and CDR2: MNHNS, SASEGT. The DNA for the CDR3 is TGTGCCAGCAGTGAGTCAGGGGGTAACTATGGCTACACCTTC. This codes for CASSESGGNYGYTF.

The rearrangement joins TRBV19 to TRBJ2-2; 8 bases are shared with TRBD1. The CDR3 loop spans 17 amino acids. V shed 6 bases, J shed 3 bases, and the junction held 12 bases outside the gene matches. Germline V lookup: CDR1 LNHDA, CDR2 SQIVND (reference sequence). The CDR3 bases are TGTGCCAGTAGCAGACTCAGACAGGGGTCCTACACCGGGGAGCTGTTTTTT. Translation: CASSRLRQGSYTGELFF.

This rearrangement joins TRBV19 to TRBJ1-2; 9 positions agree with TRBD1. The CDR3 runs 15 residues. V dropped 2 bases and J dropped 3; count of bases not matched to a gene: 4. Germline CDR1 and CDR2: LNHDA and SQIVND (reference sequence). The CDR3 nucleotides are TGTGCCAGTAGTATATCCCGGGACAGGGACTATGGCTACACCTTC. It encodes CASSISRDRDYGYTF.

The gene calls are TRBV19 and TRBJ2-7; TRBD2 matches at 12 bases. V lost 7 bases and J lost 3; bases outside the gene matches: 4. Germline CDR1 reads LNHDA; CDR2 reads SQIVND (reference sequence). The CDR3 sequence is 14 residues long. CDR3 protein: CASTRTSGVYEQYF. The DNA for the CDR3 is TGTGCCAGTACCAGGACTAGCGGGGTCTACGAGCAGTACTTC.

This chain joins TRBV6-2 or TRBV6-3 and TRBJ2-1, with TRBD2 matching over 7 bases. This CDR3 has 14 amino acids. Germline values: CDR1 MNHEY, CDR2 SVGEGT. With 2 bases clipped from V and 3 bases from J, the junction kept 1 base outside the gene matches. Written as DNA, the CDR3 is TGTGCCAGCAGTTACAGCGGGGACTACAATGAGCAGTTCTTC. It codes for CASSYSGDYNEQFF.

V is TRBV7-8 and J is TRBJ2-2, with TRBD2 identical over 10 bases. Germline V CDR1 and CDR2: SGHVS, FQNEAQ. The CDR3 covers 18 residues. V lost 0 bases, J lost 4 bases, and 8 bases stayed unmatched. The CDR3 is CASSLAGASGGFTGELFF. In DNA, the CDR3 is TGTGCCAGCAGCTTAGCTGGGGCTAGCGGGGGCTTCACCGGGGAGCTGTTTTTT.

As DNA, the CDR3 is TGTGCCAGCAGGGGCCTCAGGGGACCCCCCTACGAGCAGTACTTC. Protein sequence: CASRGLRGPPYEQYF. This rearrangement joins TRBV6-5 to TRBJ2-7, with a possible D match to TRBD1 (6 bases). CDR3 length equals 15 residues. Trimming pared 6 bases from V and 2 bases from J, leaving 17 bases between. Germline V lookup: CDR1 MNHEY, CDR2 SVGAGI.